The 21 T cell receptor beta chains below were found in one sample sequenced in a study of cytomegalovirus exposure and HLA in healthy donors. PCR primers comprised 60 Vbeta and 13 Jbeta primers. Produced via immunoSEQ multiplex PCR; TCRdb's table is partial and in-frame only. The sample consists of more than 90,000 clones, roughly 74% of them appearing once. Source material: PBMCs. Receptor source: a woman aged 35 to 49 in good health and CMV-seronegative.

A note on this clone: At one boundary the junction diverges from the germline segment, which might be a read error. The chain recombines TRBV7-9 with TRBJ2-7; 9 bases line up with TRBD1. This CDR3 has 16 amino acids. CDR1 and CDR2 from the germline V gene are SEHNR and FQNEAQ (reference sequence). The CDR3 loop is CSSSYSGQGRAYEQYF. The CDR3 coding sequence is TGTTCCAGCAGCTATTCCGGACAGGGGAGAGCCTACGAGCAGTACTTC.

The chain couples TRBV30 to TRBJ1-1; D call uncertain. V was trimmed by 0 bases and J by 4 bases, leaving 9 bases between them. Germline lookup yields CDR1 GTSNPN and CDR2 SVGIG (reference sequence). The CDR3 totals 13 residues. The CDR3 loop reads CAWSVGAGTEAFF. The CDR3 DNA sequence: TGTGCCTGGAGTGTAGGTGCGGGCACTGAAGCTTTCTTT. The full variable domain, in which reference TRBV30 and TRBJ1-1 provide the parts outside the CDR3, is SQTIHQWPATLVQPVGSPLSLECTVEGTSNPNLYWYRQAAGRGLQLLFYSVGIGQISSEVPQNLSASRPQDRQFILSSKKLLLSDSGFYLCAWSVGAGTEAFFGQGTRLTVV.

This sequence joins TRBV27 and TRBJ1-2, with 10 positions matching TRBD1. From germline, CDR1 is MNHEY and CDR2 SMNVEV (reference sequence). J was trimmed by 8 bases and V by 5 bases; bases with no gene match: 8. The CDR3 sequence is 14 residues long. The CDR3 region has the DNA TGTGCCAGCAGTCCGGCCGGGACAGGGGTCGGCTACACCTTC. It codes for CASSPAGTGVGYTF.

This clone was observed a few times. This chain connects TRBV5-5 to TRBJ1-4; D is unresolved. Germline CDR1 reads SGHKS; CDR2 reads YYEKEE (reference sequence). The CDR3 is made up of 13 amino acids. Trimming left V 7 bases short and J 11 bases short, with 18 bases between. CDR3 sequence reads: CASHLRSDSKLFF. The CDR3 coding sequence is TGTGCCAGCCACCTCCGGTCTGATAGCAAACTGTTTTTT.

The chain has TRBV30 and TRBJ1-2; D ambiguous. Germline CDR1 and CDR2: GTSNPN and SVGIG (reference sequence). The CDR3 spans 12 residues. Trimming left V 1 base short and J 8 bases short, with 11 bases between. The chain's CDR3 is CAWSALRRGYTF. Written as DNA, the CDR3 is TGTGCCTGGAGTGCCCTCCGGAGGGGCTACACCTTC.

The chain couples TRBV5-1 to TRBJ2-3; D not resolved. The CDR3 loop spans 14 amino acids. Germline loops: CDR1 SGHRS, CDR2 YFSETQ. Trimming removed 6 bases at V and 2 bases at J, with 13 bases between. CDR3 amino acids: CASTLGRVTDTQYF. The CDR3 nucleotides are TGCGCCAGCACCCTTGGTCGGGTCACAGATACGCAGTATTTT.

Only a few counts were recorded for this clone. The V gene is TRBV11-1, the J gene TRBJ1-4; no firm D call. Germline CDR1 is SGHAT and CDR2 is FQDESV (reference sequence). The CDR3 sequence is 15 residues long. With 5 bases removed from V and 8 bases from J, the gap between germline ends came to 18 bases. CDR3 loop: CASSRTRRAGEKLFF. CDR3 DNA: TGTGCCAGCAGCCGGACTAGAAGGGCGGGCGAAAAACTGTTTTTT.

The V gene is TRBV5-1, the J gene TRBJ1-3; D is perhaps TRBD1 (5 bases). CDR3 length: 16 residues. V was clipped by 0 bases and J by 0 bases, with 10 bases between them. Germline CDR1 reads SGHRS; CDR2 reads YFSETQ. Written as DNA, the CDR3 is TGCGCCAGCAGCTTGGCGGGGGAACTCTCTGGAAACACCATATATTTT. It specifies CASSLAGELSGNTIYF.

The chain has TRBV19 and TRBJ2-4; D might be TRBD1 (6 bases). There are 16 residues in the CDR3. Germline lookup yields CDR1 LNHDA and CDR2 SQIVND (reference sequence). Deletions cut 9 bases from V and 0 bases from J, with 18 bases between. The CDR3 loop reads CARPPSRGGAKNIQYF. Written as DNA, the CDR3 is TGTGCCAGACCCCCTTCCCGAGGGGGAGCCAAAAACATTCAGTACTTC.

CDR3 amino acids: CASSEYTREFF. The CDR3 DNA sequence: TGTGCCAGCAGTGAATATACGAGGGAGTTCTTC. The chain carries TRBV2 and TRBJ2-1, with a weak D call TRBD2 (5 bases). V lost 2 bases and J lost 14, with 10 bases in between. The CDR3 runs 11 residues. Looked up from germline, CDR1 is SNHLY and CDR2 is FYNNEI.

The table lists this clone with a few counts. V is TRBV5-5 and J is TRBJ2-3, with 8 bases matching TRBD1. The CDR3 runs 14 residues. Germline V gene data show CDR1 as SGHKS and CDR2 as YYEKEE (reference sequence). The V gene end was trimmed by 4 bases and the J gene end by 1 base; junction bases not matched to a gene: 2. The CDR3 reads CASSQDRGTDTQYF. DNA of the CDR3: TGTGCCAGCAGCCAGGACAGGGGCACAGATACGCAGTATTTT.

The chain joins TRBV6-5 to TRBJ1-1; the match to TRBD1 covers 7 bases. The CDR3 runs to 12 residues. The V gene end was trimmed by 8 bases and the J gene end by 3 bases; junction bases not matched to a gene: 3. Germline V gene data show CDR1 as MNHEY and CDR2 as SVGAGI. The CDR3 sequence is CASGDRDTEAFF. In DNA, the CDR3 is TGTGCCAGCGGCGACAGGGACACTGAAGCTTTCTTT.

CDR3 residues: CASSSIVDRYEQYF. The CDR3 coding sequence is TGTGCCAGCAGCTCCATCGTTGACAGATACGAGCAGTACTTC. V is TRBV7-2 and J is TRBJ2-7; perhaps TRBD1 as D (5 bases). The V and J ends lost 4 bases and 4 bases respectively, with 14 bases between them. Germline assignment: CDR1 SGHTA and CDR2 FQGNSA. The CDR3 runs 14 residues. Together with reference TRBV7-2 and TRBJ2-7, the CDR3 gives the full variable domain: GAGVSQSPSNKVTEKGKDVELRCDPISGHTALYWYRQSLGQGLEFLIYFQGNSAPDKSGLPSDRFSAERTGGSVSTLTIQRTQQEDSAVYLCASSSIVDRYEQYFGPGTRLTVT.

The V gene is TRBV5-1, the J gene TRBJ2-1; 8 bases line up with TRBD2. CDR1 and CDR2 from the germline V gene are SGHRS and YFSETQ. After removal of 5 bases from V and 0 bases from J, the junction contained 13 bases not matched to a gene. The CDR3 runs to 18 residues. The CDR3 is CASRQLAGDLNSYNEQFF. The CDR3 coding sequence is TGCGCCAGCAGGCAGCTAGCGGGTGATCTCAACTCCTACAATGAGCAGTTCTTC.

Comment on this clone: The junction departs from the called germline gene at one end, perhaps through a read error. CDR3 coding DNA: TGTTCCAGCAGCACAGCGCTAGCAACCTCTGGAAACACCATATATTTT. Amino acids: CSSSTALATSGNTIYF. The chain carries TRBV7-9 and TRBJ1-3; the D is unclear. The germline CDR1 and CDR2 sequences are SEHNR and FQNEAQ (reference sequence). The CDR3 loop spans 16 amino acids.

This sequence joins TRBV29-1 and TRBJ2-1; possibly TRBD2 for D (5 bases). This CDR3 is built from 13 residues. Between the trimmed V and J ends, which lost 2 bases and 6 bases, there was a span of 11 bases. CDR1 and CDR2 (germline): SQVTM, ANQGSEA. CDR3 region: CSVEREWGNEQFF. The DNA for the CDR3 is TGCAGCGTTGAAAGGGAGTGGGGCAATGAGCAGTTCTTC.

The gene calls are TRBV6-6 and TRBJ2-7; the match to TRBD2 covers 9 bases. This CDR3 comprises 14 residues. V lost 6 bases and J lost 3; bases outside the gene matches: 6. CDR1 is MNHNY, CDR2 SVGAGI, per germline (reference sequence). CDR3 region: CASRGASGNYEQYF. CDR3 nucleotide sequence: TGTGCCAGCAGGGGTGCTAGCGGGAACTACGAGCAGTACTTC.

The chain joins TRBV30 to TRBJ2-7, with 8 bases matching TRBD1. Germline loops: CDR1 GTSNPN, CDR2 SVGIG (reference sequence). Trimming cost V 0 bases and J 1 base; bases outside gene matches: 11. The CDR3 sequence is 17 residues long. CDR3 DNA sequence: TGTGCCTGGAGTGTCTTCCTGGGGACAGGTCCTTCCTACGAGCAGTACTTC. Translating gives CAWSVFLGTGPSYEQYF.

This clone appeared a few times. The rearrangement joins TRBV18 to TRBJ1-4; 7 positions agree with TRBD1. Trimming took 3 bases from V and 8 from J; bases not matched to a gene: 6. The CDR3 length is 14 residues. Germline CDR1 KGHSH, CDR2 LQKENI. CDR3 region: CASSPTGLDEKLFF. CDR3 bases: TGTGCCAGCTCACCGACAGGGTTAGACGAAAAACTGTTTTTT.

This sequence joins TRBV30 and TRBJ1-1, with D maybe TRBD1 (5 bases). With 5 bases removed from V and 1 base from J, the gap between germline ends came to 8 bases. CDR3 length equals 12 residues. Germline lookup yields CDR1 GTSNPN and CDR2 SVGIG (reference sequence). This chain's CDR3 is CAWGRGNTEAFF. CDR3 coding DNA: TGTGCCTGGGGGAGGGGGAACACTGAAGCTTTCTTT.

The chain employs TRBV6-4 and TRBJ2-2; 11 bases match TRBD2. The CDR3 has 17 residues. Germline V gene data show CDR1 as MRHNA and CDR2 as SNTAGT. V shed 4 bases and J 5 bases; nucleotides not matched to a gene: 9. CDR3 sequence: CASSVSSGGANTGELFF. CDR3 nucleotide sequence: TGTGCCAGCAGTGTTAGTAGCGGGGGGGCAAATACCGGGGAGCTGTTTTTT.